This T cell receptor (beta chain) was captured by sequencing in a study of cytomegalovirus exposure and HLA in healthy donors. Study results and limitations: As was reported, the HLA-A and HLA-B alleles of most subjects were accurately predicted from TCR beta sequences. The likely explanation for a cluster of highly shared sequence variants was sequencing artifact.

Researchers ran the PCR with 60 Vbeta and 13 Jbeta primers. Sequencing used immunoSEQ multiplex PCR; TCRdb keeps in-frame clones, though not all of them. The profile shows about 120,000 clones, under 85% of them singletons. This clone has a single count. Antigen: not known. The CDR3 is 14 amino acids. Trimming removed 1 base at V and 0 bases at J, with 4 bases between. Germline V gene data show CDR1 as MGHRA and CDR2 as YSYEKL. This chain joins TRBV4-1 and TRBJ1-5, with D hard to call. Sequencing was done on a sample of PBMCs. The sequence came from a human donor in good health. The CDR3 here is CASSQGASNQPQHF. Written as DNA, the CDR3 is TGCGCCAGCAGCCAAGGGGCTAGCAATCAGCCCCAGCATTTT.